One sample yielded the 25 T cell receptor beta chains listed below, sequenced in a study of blood T cell repertoires in COVID-19. Using immunoSEQ multiplex PCR, the repertoire was profiled, and TCRdb retains in-frame clones only, with some absent. The sample holds about 240,000 clones, about four fifths seen once. Sample: peripheral blood. These TCRs come from an elderly woman with COVID-19, enrolled during active disease.

The rearrangement uses TRBV27 and TRBJ1-1; D is possibly TRBD1 (6 bases). Germline V gene lookup returns CDR1 MNHEY and CDR2 SMNVEV (reference sequence). With 4 bases removed from V and 10 bases from J, the gap between germline ends came to 19 bases. The CDR3 has 14 residues. CDR3 sequence (DNA): TGTGCCAGCAGTTCAGTTTGGGGGCGGGAGAGAGCTTTCTTT. Translating gives CASSSVWGRERAFF.

This clone was detected once. This chain connects TRBV7-3 to TRBJ2-1; a weak D match, TRBD2 (6 bases). V lost 1 base to trimming and J lost 3 bases, with 10 bases between them. The CDR3 is 15 residues long. CDR1 is SGHTA, CDR2 FQGTGA, per germline. The CDR3 region has the DNA TGTGCCAGCAGCTTAAGTGGGCGGGGCTACAATGAGCAGTTCTTC. Its protein is CASSLSGRGYNEQFF.

This chain joins TRBV2 and TRBJ1-5; TRBD1 matches 8 bases. The CDR3 has 14 amino acids. Unmatched junction bases numbered 2, after V lost 4 bases and J lost 3 bases. The germline gives CDR1 SNHLY, CDR2 FYNNEI. CDR3 amino acids: CASSGTGNNQPQHF. The DNA for the CDR3 is TGTGCCAGCAGTGGGACAGGGAACAATCAGCCCCAGCATTTT.

Only one count was recorded for this clone. The chain joins TRBV11-3 to TRBJ2-5; TRBD2 aligns across 13 bases. The CDR3 runs to 16 residues. With V trimmed by 2 bases and J by 5 bases, 5 bases remained unmatched. CDR1 is SGHNT and CDR2 is YENEEA in the germline V gene. Written as DNA, the CDR3 is TGTGCCAGCAGCTTAAGGGGACTAGCGGGGCAGGAGACCCAGTACTTC. It is translated as CASSLRGLAGQETQYF. The full variable domain, with the rest looked up from reference TRBV11-3 and TRBJ2-5, is EAGVVQSPRYKIIEKKQPVAFWCNPISGHNTLYWYLQNLGQGPELLIRYENEEAVDDSQLPKDRFSAERLKGVDSTLKIQPAELGDSAVYLCASSLRGLAGQETQYFGPGTRLLVL.

CDR3 DNA: TGCGCCAGCAGTACGAGACAGGGGCCAGATACGCAGTATTTT. It yields the protein CASSTRQGPDTQYF. The chain has TRBV10-2 and TRBJ2-3; TRBD1 aligns across 8 bases. Losses at the gene ends were 5 bases for V and 4 bases for J; bases not matched to a gene: 5. Germline values: CDR1 WSHSY, CDR2 SAAADI. This CDR3 region has 14 residues.

The V gene is TRBV5-1, the J gene TRBJ1-2, with D perhaps matching TRBD1 (6 bases). Germline V CDR1 and CDR2: SGHRS, YFSETQ. The CDR3 loop spans 14 amino acids. V lost 3 bases and J 6 bases, leaving 15 bases between the germline ends. The CDR3 loop reads CASSWGTTGNGYTF. In DNA, the CDR3 is TGCGCCAGCAGCTGGGGGACCACAGGGAATGGCTACACCTTC.

The J gene is TRBJ2-1, the V gene TRBV5-1; D may be TRBD1 (5 bases). This CDR3 spans 13 amino acids. Germline loops: CDR1 SGHRS, CDR2 YFSETQ. V lost 4 bases, J lost 10 bases, and 15 bases lay in between. DNA of the CDR3: TGCGCCAGCAGCCTCGACAGTCAGGGCGAGCAGTTCTTC. Its protein is CASSLDSQGEQFF.

The V and J genes are TRBV9 and TRBJ1-6; a weak D match, TRBD1 (5 bases). V was clipped by 0 bases and J by 9 bases, with 10 bases between them. CDR1 is SGDLS, CDR2 YYNGEE, per germline. CDR3 length equals 14 residues. The DNA for the CDR3 is TGTGCCAGCAGCGTAGCCCAGGGCGGTTCACCCCTCCACTTT. It encodes CASSVAQGGSPLHF.

V is TRBV9 and J is TRBJ2-1; TRBD2 might be the D (6 bases). Trimming removed 0 bases at V and 4 bases at J, with 8 bases between. Germline loops: CDR1 SGDLS, CDR2 YYNGEE. The CDR3 is 14 residues long. CDR3 in DNA: TGTGCCAGCAGCGTAGGGGAGGTGTACAATGAGCAGTTCTTC. It translates to CASSVGEVYNEQFF.

Worth noting for this clone: Other nucleotide sequences from this sample produce the same CDR3. The V and J genes are TRBV27 and TRBJ2-7, with 11 bases fitting TRBD2. Per germline, CDR1 MNHEY and CDR2 SMNVEV (reference sequence). This CDR3 has 13 residues. Trimming cost V 8 bases and J 3 bases; bases outside gene matches: 3. The CDR3 loop is CASRTSGGYEQYF. DNA of the CDR3: TGTGCCAGCCGCACTAGCGGGGGCTACGAGCAGTACTTC.

The chain is built from TRBV6-6 and TRBJ2-5, with D possibly being TRBD2 (6 bases). CDR3 size: 14 residues. CDR1 MNHNY and CDR2 SVGAGI come from the germline V gene (reference sequence). Trimming left V 3 bases short and J 4 bases short, with 12 bases between. CDR3 region: CASSYTGLAETQYF. DNA for the CDR3: TGTGCCAGCAGTTATACGGGACTGGCAGAGACCCAGTACTTC.

A word on this clone: This CDR3 is also generated by other DNA sequences in the sample. The chain carries TRBV19 and TRBJ1-1, with 9 bases lining up with TRBD1. V shed 5 bases, J shed 5 bases, and the junction held 6 bases outside the gene matches. CDR3 length: 14 residues. CDR1 and CDR2 (germline): LNHDA, SQIVND (reference sequence). The CDR3: CASSPPGQGTEAFF. The CDR3, as DNA: TGTGCCAGTAGTCCTCCGGGACAGGGAACTGAAGCTTTCTTT.

This sequence joins TRBV7-3 and TRBJ2-3; unclear D gene. Germline V gene sequence: CDR1 SGHTA, CDR2 FQGTGA. The CDR3 totals 15 residues. V dropped 2 bases and J dropped 5 bases, with 14 bases sitting between them. The CDR3 DNA is TGTGCCAGCAGCTTAGTTGGCGGTACCGGAGATACGCAGTATTTT. As protein: CASSLVGGTGDTQYF.

This clone was observed many times. The genes are TRBV7-9 and TRBJ2-7, with a weak D call TRBD1 (6 bases). CDR3 length: 14 residues. Germline CDR1 reads SEHNR; CDR2 reads FQNEAQ (reference sequence). V was clipped by 5 bases and J by 2 bases, with 13 bases between them. CDR3 in amino acids: CASSPRQGTYEQYF. The DNA of the CDR3 is TGTGCCAGCAGCCCCCGGCAGGGGACCTACGAGCAGTACTTC.

This sequence joins TRBV5-1 and TRBJ2-3, with TRBD1 as a possible D gene (5 bases). This CDR3 region has 12 residues. Germline lookup yields CDR1 SGHRS and CDR2 YFSETQ. Deletions cut 0 bases from V and 7 bases from J, with 6 bases between. The CDR3 loop is CASSLEGNTQYF. The DNA for the CDR3 is TGCGCCAGCAGCTTGGAGGGGAATACGCAGTATTTT. Supplemented by reference TRBV5-1 and TRBJ2-3, the full variable domain reads KAGVTQTPRYLIKTRGQQVTLSCSPISGHRSVSWYQQTPGQGLQFLFEYFSETQRNKGNFPGRFSGRQFSNSRSEMNVSTLELGDSALYLCASSLEGNTQYFGPGTRLTVL.

The chain uses TRBV7-2 and TRBJ2-1, with 11 bases that match TRBD2. The trim removed 5 bases at V and 2 bases at J, leaving 2 bases unmatched. The CDR3 is 15 residues long. Germline loops: CDR1 SGHTA, CDR2 FQGNSA. CDR3 DNA: TGTGCCAGCAGCCTGACTAGCGGGACCTACAATGAGCAGTTCTTC. This translates into CASSLTSGTYNEQFF.

The chain has TRBV29-1 and TRBJ2-3; D is uncertain. This CDR3 comprises 13 residues. The V and J ends lost 3 bases and 7 bases respectively, with 14 bases between them. CDR1 and CDR2 from the germline V gene are SQVTM and ANQGSEA. The CDR3 coding sequence is TGCAGCGTTGACAGGCTGGTCACGAATACGCAGTATTTT. Residues: CSVDRLVTNTQYF.

The chain joins TRBV28 to TRBJ2-7, with 12 bases identical to TRBD2. After removal of 5 bases from V and 7 bases from J, the junction contained 3 bases not matched to a gene. This CDR3 region has 13 residues. The germline gives CDR1 MDHEN, CDR2 SYDVKM. CDR3 residues: CASSGLAGWEQYF. The CDR3 nucleotides are TGTGCCAGCAGTGGACTAGCGGGGTGGGAGCAGTACTTC. Full variable domain (missing parts from reference TRBV28 and TRBJ2-7): DVKVTQSSRYLVKRTGEKVFLECVQDMDHENMFWYRQDPGLGLRLIYFSYDVKMKEKGDIPEGYSVSREKKERFSLILESASTNQTSMYLCASSGLAGWEQYFGPGTRLTVT.

The chain carries TRBV4-2 and TRBJ1-5; the D gene is possibly TRBD1 (5 bases). V lost 0 bases and J 9 bases, leaving 18 bases between the germline ends. CDR3 length equals 16 residues. CDR1 and CDR2 (germline): LGHNA, YNFKEQ. Here the CDR3 DNA reads TGTGCCAGCAGCCAAGAAAGGGCAGGGCTCGATCGGCCCCAGCATTTT. Translated, it gives CASSQERAGLDRPQHF.

The CDR3 DNA reads as TGCGCCAGCAGACCCGGACAGGTCAATACGCAGTATTTT. It encodes CASRPGQVNTQYF. The rearrangement uses TRBV5-1 and TRBJ2-3; 7 bases are shared with TRBD1. Germline V CDR1 and CDR2: SGHRS, YFSETQ. J lost 7 bases, V lost 5 bases, and 7 bases had no gene match. The CDR3 loop spans 13 amino acids. The whole variable domain, remainder taken from reference TRBV5-1 and TRBJ2-3, is KAGVTQTPRYLIKTRGQQVTLSCSPISGHRSVSWYQQTPGQGLQFLFEYFSETQRNKGNFPGRFSGRQFSNSRSEMNVSTLELGDSALYLCASRPGQVNTQYFGPGTRLTVL.

This clone showed up just once. V usage is TRBV6-6 and J usage is TRBJ1-1, with D possibly being TRBD1 (5 bases). Germline V gives CDR1 MNHNY, CDR2 SVGAGI (reference sequence). The CDR3 is 15 residues long. Trimming stripped 0 bases from V and 4 bases from J, with 12 bases between. CDR3 nucleotide sequence: TGTGCCAGCAGTTACTCGTCGGGGGGGGGCACTGAAGCTTTCTTT. Translating it yields CASSYSSGGGTEAFF.

A single count supports this clone. V and J are TRBV30 and TRBJ2-7, with D unclear. Trimming took 6 bases from V and 2 from J, leaving 14 bases between them. CDR1 and CDR2 from the germline V gene are GTSNPN and SVGIG (reference sequence). This CDR3 is 13 amino acids long. In nucleotides, the CDR3 is TGTGCCTGCCACAGATCGCTTCCCTACGAGCAGTACTTC. Translation gives CACHRSLPYEQYF. The full variable domain, with the rest looked up from reference TRBV30 and TRBJ2-7, is SQTIHQWPATLVQPVGSPLSLECTVEGTSNPNLYWYRQAAGRGLQLLFYSVGIGQISSEVPQNLSASRPQDRQFILSSKKLLLSDSGFYLCACHRSLPYEQYFGPGTRLTVT.

The chain links TRBV7-2 to TRBJ1-2; TRBD1 agrees at 8 bases. This CDR3 comprises 15 residues. CDR1 and CDR2 from the germline V gene are SGHTA and FQGNSA. V lost 4 bases to trimming and J lost 4 bases; unmatched junction nucleotides: 8. CDR3 in DNA: TGTGCCAGCAGCTCCCCCTGGGACAGGAGCTATGGCTACACCTTC. This codes for CASSSPWDRSYGYTF.

The chain combines TRBV7-9 with TRBJ2-5, with a tentative D call TRBD1 (5 bases). The length of the CDR3 is 17 residues. V was shortened by 3 bases and J by 5 bases, with 22 bases between the two germline ends. CDR1 is SEHNR, CDR2 FQNEAQ, per germline (reference sequence). CDR3 loop: CASSFGKGVSNEETQYF. The CDR3, as DNA: TGTGCCAGCAGCTTTGGAAAAGGGGTCTCCAACGAGGAGACCCAGTACTTC.

This clone was counted between two and nine times. The chain recombines TRBV24-1 with TRBJ1-5; 8 nucleotides align to TRBD1. CDR1 is KGHDR and CDR2 is SFDVKD in the germline V gene. The trim removed 3 bases at V and 9 bases at J, leaving 15 bases unmatched. This CDR3 has 17 amino acids. The CDR3 DNA reads TGTGCCACCAGTGATGCACCGGGACAGGTCGTAGATAGGCCCCAGCATTTT. This translates into CATSDAPGQVVDRPQHF.